The 21 T cell receptor beta chains below were found in one sample sequenced in a study of T cell changes during pregnancy in multiple sclerosis. Produced via immunoSEQ multiplex PCR; TCRdb's table is partial and in-frame only. The sample has some 60,000 clones, 80% to 90% seen once; the top ten hold 0.38%. This material consisted of CD4+ T cells from peripheral blood mononuclear cells, taken in the third trimester of pregnancy. Receptors originate from a female donor with multiple sclerosis, enrolled in a pregnancy study.

The V gene is TRBV10-1, the J gene TRBJ2-2, with 7 nucleotides matching TRBD1. V gave up 6 bases and J gave up 4 bases; unmatched junction bases: 2. CDR1 WNHNN and CDR2 SYGVQD come from the germline V gene (reference sequence). This CDR3 is 13 amino acids long. CDR3 nucleotides: TGCGCCAGCAGCGACAGGGCCACCGGGGAGCTGTTTTTT. It specifies CASSDRATGELFF.

There are a few counts of this clone. The V and J genes are TRBV19 and TRBJ2-5, with no clear D. The germline V and J ends were trimmed by 1 base and 4 bases, with 4 bases remaining between them. CDR3 length: 12 residues. Germline lookup yields CDR1 LNHDA and CDR2 SQIVND (reference sequence). CDR3 sequence (DNA): TGTGCCAGTAGTATAGGGAGAGAGACCCAGTACTTC. Translating it yields CASSIGRETQYF.

This clone was picked up a small number of times. CDR3: CAISESIRGSTDTQYF. CDR3 nucleotides: TGTGCCATCAGTGAGTCGATACGGGGGAGCACAGATACGCAGTATTTT. The gene calls are TRBV10-3 and TRBJ2-3; possibly TRBD2 for D (6 bases). There are 16 residues in the CDR3. V shed 0 bases and J shed 0 bases, with 10 bases lying between them. Germline CDR1 reads ENHRY; CDR2 reads SYGVKD.

V is TRBV11-3 and J is TRBJ2-7, with 12 positions matching TRBD1. Germline-derived CDR1 and CDR2 are SGHNT and YENEEA. CDR3 size: 17 residues. J gave up 1 base and V 6 bases, and 10 bases lay outside the gene matches. CDR3 nucleotides: TGTGCCAGCAGTTCGGGACAGGGGGCCCCCCAATCCTACGAGCAGTACTTC. Translation: CASSSGQGAPQSYEQYF. The full variable domain, rest sourced from reference TRBV11-3 and TRBJ2-7, is EAGVVQSPRYKIIEKKQPVAFWCNPISGHNTLYWYLQNLGQGPELLIRYENEEAVDDSQLPKDRFSAERLKGVDSTLKIQPAELGDSAVYLCASSSGQGAPQSYEQYFGPGTRLTVT.

The chain combines TRBV18 with TRBJ1-1; no reliable D call. Germline V gene sequence: CDR1 KGHSH, CDR2 LQKENI. V lost 0 bases and J 8 bases, leaving 7 bases between the germline ends. This CDR3 is built from 12 residues. CDR3 nucleotide sequence: TGTGCCAGCTCACCACCGTCCAGGGAAGCTTTCTTT. It specifies CASSPPSREAFF.

V and J are TRBV5-1 and TRBJ2-5; no firm D call. Per the germline V gene, CDR1 is SGHRS and CDR2 is YFSETQ. The V gene lost 4 bases and the J gene lost 2 bases, with 9 bases spanning the gap. The CDR3 is 13 amino acids. The CDR3 DNA is TGCGCCAGCAGCCCCAGTTCACAAGAGACCCAGTACTTC. Its protein product is CASSPSSQETQYF. Variable domain in full (rest from reference TRBV5-1 and TRBJ2-5): KAGVTQTPRYLIKTRGQQVTLSCSPISGHRSVSWYQQTPGQGLQFLFEYFSETQRNKGNFPGRFSGRQFSNSRSEMNVSTLELGDSALYLCASSPSSQETQYFGPGTRLLVL.

This chain uses TRBV30 with TRBJ1-6; the D gene is possibly TRBD1 (6 bases). Trimming took off 3 bases at V and 9 bases at J, with 18 bases between the two ends. CDR1 GTSNPN and CDR2 SVGIG come from the germline V gene (reference sequence). The CDR3 loop spans 15 amino acids. For the CDR3, the DNA is TGTGCCTGGAGGAAAACAGGGTTACTTTTTTCACCCCTCCACTTT. This sequence encodes CAWRKTGLLFSPLHF. The full variable domain, in which reference TRBV30 and TRBJ1-6 provide the parts outside the CDR3, is SQTIHQWPATLVQPVGSPLSLECTVEGTSNPNLYWYRQAAGRGLQLLFYSVGIGQISSEVPQNLSASRPQDRQFILSSKKLLLSDSGFYLCAWRKTGLLFSPLHFGNGTRLTVT.

CDR3 DNA sequence: TGTGCCAGCAGTTACCAACCCGCTAGCTCCTACAATGAGCAGTTCTTC. Residues: CASSYQPASSYNEQFF. The chain joins TRBV6-5 to TRBJ2-1; D unclear. Germline V gives CDR1 MNHEY, CDR2 SVGAGI. The CDR3 totals 16 residues. Trimming took off 2 bases at V and 0 bases at J, with 11 bases between the two ends.

The CDR3 spells CASSGAGSQDTQYF. The CDR3 DNA sequence: TGTGCCAGCAGCGGAGCAGGGTCCCAAGATACGCAGTATTTT. The chain recombines TRBV9 with TRBJ2-3; a possible D gene is TRBD1 (5 bases). V lost 3 bases and J 5 bases, leaving 13 bases between the germline ends. Germline V gene data show CDR1 as SGDLS and CDR2 as YYNGEE. This CDR3 has 14 amino acids.

The rearrangement uses TRBV2 and TRBJ1-2, with TRBD1 identical over 9 bases. Germline trimming cut 3 bases from V and 2 bases from J; bases unmatched to any gene: 10. This CDR3 spans 17 amino acids. Germline values: CDR1 SNHLY, CDR2 FYNNEI. CDR3 protein: CASSEGIRTGENYGYTF. CDR3 nucleotide sequence: TGTGCCAGCAGTGAGGGGATACGGACAGGGGAAAACTATGGCTACACCTTC.

This sequence joins TRBV5-1 and TRBJ1-2; TRBD1 agrees at 8 bases. The junction had 4 bases not matched to a gene; V was cut back by 0 bases and J by 3 bases. Looked up from germline, CDR1 is SGHRS and CDR2 is YFSETQ. The CDR3 spans 15 residues. CDR3 loop: CASSLATGEDYGYTF. In nucleotides, the CDR3 is TGCGCCAGCAGCTTGGCGACAGGGGAGGACTATGGCTACACCTTC.

The genes are TRBV18 and TRBJ2-7; 12 bases are shared with TRBD1. V shed 3 bases, J shed 6 bases, and the junction held 6 bases outside the gene matches. The CDR3 runs 15 residues. Germline CDR1 reads KGHSH; CDR2 reads LQKENI. In DNA, the CDR3 is TGTGCCAGCTCACCGTTGGGACAGGGGGCCCGCGAGCAGTACTTC. It translates to CASSPLGQGAREQYF.

The chain carries TRBV28 and TRBJ1-2, with D perhaps TRBD1 (6 bases). The V end lost 5 bases, the J end lost 3 bases, and 16 bases lay between the germline ends. CDR1 is MDHEN and CDR2 is SYDVKM in the germline V gene. The CDR3 has 15 amino acids. The CDR3 loop is CASSETGLNHYGYTF. The CDR3 region has the DNA TGTGCCAGCAGTGAGACAGGTTTGAATCACTATGGCTACACCTTC.

This chain joins TRBV6-5 and TRBJ1-6; TRBD1 agrees at 10 bases. There are 15 residues in the CDR3. Germline values: CDR1 MNHEY, CDR2 SVGAGI. The V gene end was trimmed by 4 bases and the J gene end by 7 bases; junction bases not matched to a gene: 4. CDR3 DNA: TGTGCCAGCAGTTCAGGGACAGGGGCCAATTCACCCCTCCACTTT. It specifies CASSSGTGANSPLHF.

This chain connects TRBV6-5 to TRBJ1-3; D ambiguous. The CDR3 is made up of 15 amino acids. Looked up from germline, CDR1 is MNHEY and CDR2 is SVGAGI. V was trimmed by 2 bases and J by 0 bases, leaving 8 bases between them. The CDR3 coding sequence is TGTGCCAGCAGTTACCGGGAGACCTCTGGAAACACCATATATTTT. Its translation is CASSYRETSGNTIYF.

V gene TRBV14 combines with J gene TRBJ1-2; unclear D gene. Germline CDR1 and CDR2: SGHDN and FVKESK. V lost 3 bases to trimming and J lost 4 bases, with 9 bases between them. The CDR3 is made up of 13 amino acids. This CDR3 reads CASSQSSGYGYTF. CDR3 in DNA: TGTGCCAGCAGCCAGAGTAGTGGCTATGGCTACACCTTC.

This clone occurred a few times. The chain carries TRBV4-1 and TRBJ1-4; D not certain. CDR3 length: 11 amino acids. The V end lost 3 bases, the J end lost 7 bases, and 3 bases lay between the germline ends. Germline CDR1 and CDR2: MGHRA and YSYEKL. As DNA, the CDR3 is TGCGCCAGCAGCCATCTTGAAAAACTGTTTTTT. Translated: CASSHLEKLFF.

J is TRBJ2-2 and V is TRBV10-3; D is possibly TRBD1 (5 bases). The CDR3 covers 15 residues. In germline, CDR1 is ENHRY, CDR2 SYGVKD. The V and J ends lost 8 bases and 0 bases respectively, with 13 bases between them. DNA for the CDR3: TGTGCCATCGGAGAACAGGACGCGAACACCGGGGAGCTGTTTTTT. Protein: CAIGEQDANTGELFF.

This chain uses TRBV19 with TRBJ2-4, with 11 bases lining up with TRBD2. The J segment lost 1 base and the V segment lost 7 bases, leaving 6 bases of the junction unmatched. The CDR3 is 16 amino acids. Germline assignment: CDR1 LNHDA and CDR2 SQIVND (reference sequence). CDR3: CASTTSGSLAKNIQYF. The CDR3 DNA reads as TGTGCCAGTACTACTAGCGGGAGTCTCGCCAAAAACATTCAGTACTTC.

V gene TRBV6-5 combines with J gene TRBJ1-1; 10 bases match TRBD1. CDR1 and CDR2 from the germline V gene are MNHEY and SVGAGI. V gave up 6 bases and J gave up 5 bases; unmatched junction bases: 6. The CDR3 extends over 14 amino acids. The DNA for the CDR3 is TGTGCCAGCAGGGGGACAGGGGAATTAACTGAAGCTTTCTTT. The encoded protein is CASRGTGELTEAFF.

The V call is TRBV15, the J call TRBJ1-2; 9 bases agree with TRBD1. This CDR3 is built from 15 residues. Losses at the gene ends were 5 bases for V and 9 bases for J; bases not matched to a gene: 13. CDR1 is LNHNV and CDR2 is YYDKDF in the germline V gene (reference sequence). For the CDR3, the DNA is TGTGCCACCAGCGGTTCCTTCACAGGGGGCGTAAGCTACACCTTC. It is translated as CATSGSFTGGVSYTF.